Presented here are 6 T cell receptor beta chains from one specimen sequenced in a study of T cell repertoires in aging, cancer and after chemotherapy. The template was genomic DNA from peripheral blood, not RNA. A mixed TRB-A/B primer pool amplified rearranged TRB by multiplex touch-down PCR. TCRdb reanalysed the multiplex PCR reads using MiXCR and keeps one entry per CDR3 protein. The sample has 1,500 to 2,000 distinct CDR3 sequences; about 25% are singletons. The material sequenced was blood. The origin of the receptors is a human donor with a solid tumor.

The V and J genes are TRBV20-1 and TRBJ1-5; D gene ambiguous. The CDR3 has 15 amino acids. Germline lookup yields CDR1 DFQATT and CDR2 SNEGSKA (reference sequence). DNA for the CDR3: TGCAGATCTCACCTCCCAGTGAGACCCAATCAGCCCCAGCATTTT. As protein: CRSHLPVRPNQPQHF.

By frequency in the sample, this clonotype is medium-sized. The genes are TRBV6-1 and TRBJ1-1; 7 bases line up with TRBD1. V lost 5 bases and J lost 3; bases outside the gene matches: 3. In germline, CDR1 is MNHNS, CDR2 SASEGT. The CDR3 sequence is 13 residues long. The CDR3 DNA follows: TGTGCCAGCAGTTACACAGGGGACACTGAAGCTTTCTTT. Translated, it gives CASSYTGDTEAFF.

This clonotype is medium-sized (0.01 to 0.1%) within its sample. J is TRBJ2-4 and V is TRBV19; D possibly matches TRBD1 or TRBD2 (5 bases each). Germline-derived CDR1 and CDR2 are LNHDA and SQIVND (reference sequence). The CDR3 runs 16 residues. The V and J ends lost 3 bases and 1 base respectively, with 13 bases between them. CDR3 sequence: CASSITTGRAKNIQYF. The DNA of the CDR3 is TGTGCCAGTAGTATTACCACGGGACGGGCCAAAAACATTCAGTACTTC. Supplemented by reference TRBV19 and TRBJ2-4, the full variable domain reads DGGITQSPKYLFRKEGQNVTLSCEQNLNHDAMYWYRQDPGQGLRLIYYSQIVNDFQKGDIAEGYSVSREKKESFPLTVTSAQKNPTAFYLCASSITTGRAKNIQYFGAGTRLSVL.

In its sample, this clonotype ranks as large. This chain links TRBV30 with TRBJ1-2, with D perhaps matching TRBD1 (6 bases). Germline lookup yields CDR1 GTSNPN and CDR2 SVGIG (reference sequence). The V gene lost 2 bases and the J gene lost 4 bases, with 17 bases spanning the gap. The CDR3 spans 15 residues. CDR3 region: CAWSTAVGGFYGYTF. As DNA, the CDR3 is TGTGCCTGGAGTACAGCCGTAGGGGGGTTCTATGGCTACACCTTC. The whole variable domain, filled in from reference TRBV30 and TRBJ1-2, reads SQTIHQWPATLVQPVGSPLSLECTVEGTSNPNLYWYRQAAGRGLQLLFYSVGIGQISSEVPQNLSASRPQDRQFILSSKKLLLSDSGFYLCAWSTAVGGFYGYTFGSGTRLTVV.

Within the sample, this clonotype is large. J is TRBJ2-1 and V is TRBV29-1, with 10 bases that match TRBD2. The CDR3 runs to 14 residues. Germline V gene lookup returns CDR1 SQVTM and CDR2 ANQGSEA. Losses at the gene ends were 6 bases for V and 7 bases for J; bases not matched to a gene: 9. The CDR3 region has the DNA TGCAGCGTCTGGTTAGCGGGGGGAGGAAATGAGCAGTTCTTC. This sequence encodes CSVWLAGGGNEQFF.

By share of the sample, this clonotype is medium-sized (0.01 to 0.1%). The J gene is TRBJ2-5, the V gene TRBV6-2 or TRBV6-3, with D possibly TRBD1 on 6 matching bases. Trimming took 5 bases from V and 5 from J, leaving 15 bases between them. The CDR3 contains 14 residues. Per germline, CDR1 MNHEY and CDR2 SVGEGT. Here the CDR3 DNA reads TGTGCCAGCAGTACATGGCAGGGGTGGGAGACCCAGTACTTC. Translation gives CASSTWQGWETQYF.